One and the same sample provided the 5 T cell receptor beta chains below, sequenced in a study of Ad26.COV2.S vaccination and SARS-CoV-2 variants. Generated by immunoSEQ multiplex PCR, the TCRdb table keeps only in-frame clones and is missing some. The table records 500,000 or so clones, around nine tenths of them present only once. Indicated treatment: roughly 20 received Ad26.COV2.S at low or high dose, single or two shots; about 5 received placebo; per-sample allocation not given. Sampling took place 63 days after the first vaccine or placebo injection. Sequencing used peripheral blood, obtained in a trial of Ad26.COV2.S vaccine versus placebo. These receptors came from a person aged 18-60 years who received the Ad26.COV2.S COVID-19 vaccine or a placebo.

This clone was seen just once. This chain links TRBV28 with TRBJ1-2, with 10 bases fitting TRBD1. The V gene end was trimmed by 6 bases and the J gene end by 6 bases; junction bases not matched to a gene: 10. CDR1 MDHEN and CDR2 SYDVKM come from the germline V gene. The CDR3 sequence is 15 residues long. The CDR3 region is CASSETGGAGHGYTF. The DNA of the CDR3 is TGTGCCAGCAGCGAGACAGGGGGCGCGGGGCATGGCTACACCTTC.

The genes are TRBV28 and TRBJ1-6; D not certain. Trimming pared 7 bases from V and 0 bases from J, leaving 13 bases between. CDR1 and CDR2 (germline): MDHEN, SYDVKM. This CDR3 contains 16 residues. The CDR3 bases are TGTGCCAGCAAAGAAGACACGAGCTCCTATAATTCACCCCTCCACTTT. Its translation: CASKEDTSSYNSPLHF.

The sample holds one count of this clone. The CDR3: CASSPLPASGSYEQYF. CDR3 nucleotide sequence: TGTGCCAGCAGCCCGCTTCCAGCTAGCGGGAGCTACGAGCAGTACTTC. V and J are TRBV3-1 (or the pseudogene TRBV3-2) and TRBJ2-7; TRBD2 matches 10 bases. J was trimmed by 3 bases and V by 4 bases; bases with no gene match: 9. There are 16 residues in the CDR3. Per germline, CDR1 LGHDT and CDR2 YNNKEL (reference sequence).

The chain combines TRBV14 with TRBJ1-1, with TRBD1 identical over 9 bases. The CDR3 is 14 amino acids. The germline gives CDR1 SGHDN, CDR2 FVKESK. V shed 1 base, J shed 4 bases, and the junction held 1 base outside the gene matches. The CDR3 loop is CASSQVTGGTEAFF. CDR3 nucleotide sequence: TGTGCCAGCAGCCAAGTGACAGGGGGCACTGAAGCTTTCTTT.

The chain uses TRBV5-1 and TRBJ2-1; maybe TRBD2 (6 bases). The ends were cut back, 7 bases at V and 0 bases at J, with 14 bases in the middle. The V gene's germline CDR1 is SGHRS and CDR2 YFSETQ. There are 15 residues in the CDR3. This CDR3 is CASRGLLSSYNEQFF. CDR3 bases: TGCGCCAGCCGGGGACTCCTGAGCTCCTACAATGAGCAGTTCTTC.